Listed below are T cell receptor beta chains from one sample, sequenced in a study of cytotoxic CD8 clonotypes in ibrutinib-treated CLL. Measured with immunoSEQ multiplex PCR; TCRdb has only the in-frame clones, and not every one. The table includes tens of thousands of clones, approximately 48% detected once. The sequences come from PBMCs, collected before ibrutinib treatment. The receptor set was obtained from a human donor with chronic lymphocytic leukemia. The CDR3 runs from the conserved cysteine through the conserved F or W. The D gene is left open where the match is weak. Clone size, where shown, is once, few, many, or a class for clones that have expanded.

D gene | J gene | V gene | clone size | CDR3 DNA | CDR3 protein
TRBD1 | TRBJ2-1 | TRBV19 | - | TGTGCCAGTAGCCTGTCCAGGGGGTCCTACAATGAGCAGTTCTTC | CASSLSRGSYNEQFF
- | TRBJ1-2 | TRBV2 | few | TGTGCCAGCACTGTACAGCCTCCTAACTATGGCTACACCTTC | CASTVQPPNYGYTF
TRBD1 | TRBJ1-4 | TRBV27 | - | TGTGCCAGCAGGCCGACAGGGGGGGAAAAACTGTTTTTT | CASRPTGGEKLFF
- | TRBJ2-5 | TRBV11-2 | - | TGTGCCAGCAGCTTAGGGTATGAGACCCAGTACTTC | CASSLGYETQYF
- | TRBJ2-7 | TRBV7-8 | - | TGTGCCAGCAGCGCGAGGGGGTCGGGGAGCTTCTACGAGCAGTACTTC | CASSARGSGSFYEQYF
- | TRBJ2-5 | TRBV11-3 | - | TGTGCCAGCAGCTTAACATCTAAAGAGACCCAGTACTTC | CASSLTSKETQYF
- | TRBJ2-3 | TRBV5-6 | - | TGTGCCAGCAGCTTGGCGGCTAGCACAGATACGCAGTATTTT | CASSLAASTDTQYF
- | TRBJ1-6 | TRBV5-1 | - | TGCGCCAGCAGCCTTAGGACACCAATCAACTCACCCCTCCACTTT | CASSLRTPINSPLHF
TRBD2 | TRBJ2-3 | TRBV7-2 | few | TGTGCCAGCAGGCTAGCGGGGGGCATAGATACGCAGTATTTT | CASRLAGGIDTQYF
- | TRBJ2-3 | TRBV7-2 | few | TGTGCCAGCAGCTTACGGGGGCGCACAGATACGCAGTATTTT | CASSLRGRTDTQYF
- | TRBJ2-6 | TRBV27 | - | TGTGCCAGCAGTTTAGTGGCTGGGGCCAACGTCCTGACTTTC | CASSLVAGANVLTF
- | TRBJ1-2 | TRBV11-1 | few | TGTGCCAGCAGCCGGCGGACAAGGGATCTCTCCTATGGCTACACCTTC | CASSRRTRDLSYGYTF
- | TRBJ1-5 | TRBV30 | few | TGTGCCTGGAGTGTGGCCGGGGCTCAGCCCCAGCATTTT | CAWSVAGAQPQHF
- | TRBJ1-1 | TRBV6-1 | - | TGTGCCAGCAGCTTTCCCACCAACACTGAAGCTTTCTTT | CASSFPTNTEAFF
- | TRBJ2-3 | TRBV12-2 | - | TGTGCAAGTCGCCCAAGCGGGCGGGGGAGCACAGATACGCAGTATTTT | CASRPSGRGSTDTQYF
- | TRBJ2-3 | TRBV5-4 | few | TGTGCCAGCAGCCTTACAGATACGCAGTATTTT | CASSLTDTQYF
TRBD2 | TRBJ2-7 | TRBV7-3 | few | TGTGCCAGCAGCTTAACGGGAGGGTTAGAGCAGTACTTC | CASSLTGGLEQYF
- | TRBJ1-1 | TRBV11-1 | few | TGTGCCAGCAGCTTTCGACGACAGGCCGAAGCTTTCTTT | CASSFRRQAEAFF
- | TRBJ2-7 | TRBV30 | - | TGTGCCTGGAGTGTACAGGGCTACGAGCAGTACTTC | CAWSVQGYEQYF
- | TRBJ1-1 | TRBV6-1 | - | TGTGCCAGCAGTGACGCAGGGTCGAACACTGAAGCTTTCTTT | CASSDAGSNTEAFF
- | TRBJ1-3 | TRBV2 | few | TGTGCCAGCAGATGGACGGTGGGAAACACCATATATTTT | CASRWTVGNTIYF
TRBD1 | TRBJ2-2 | TRBV19 | - | TGTGCCAGTAGTATCCCGAGGACAGGGAAGAACACCGGGGAGCTGTTTTTT | CASSIPRTGKNTGELFF
- | TRBJ2-1 | TRBV7-2 | - | TGTGCCAGCAGCTTATCGGCAGGGTTTGAGCAGTTCTTC | CASSLSAGFEQFF
TRBD2 | TRBJ2-3 | TRBV7-3 | - | TGTGCCAGCAGCGCTATCGGACTAGCGGGAGCCACAGATACGCAGTATTTT | CASSAIGLAGATDTQYF
- | TRBJ1-2 | TRBV7-9 | few | TGTGCCAGCAGCTTCAGTGATGGCTACACCTTC | CASSFSDGYTF
- | TRBJ1-3 | TRBV2 | few | TGTGCCAGCAGTGAACACGTTGGGGGAAACACCATATATTTT | CASSEHVGGNTIYF
- | TRBJ2-5 | TRBV28 | - | TGTGCCAGCAGTTTTAAGGAGACCCAGTACTTC | CASSFKETQYF
TRBD1 | TRBJ2-1 | TRBV11-3 | once | TGTGCCAGCAGCCGGGACAGCTCCTACAATGAGCAGTTCTTC | CASSRDSSYNEQFF
- | TRBJ2-7 | TRBV29-1 | - | TGCAGCGTTGCCGACCAAAGTTCACAGCAGTACTTC | CSVADQSSQQYF
- | TRBJ1-3 | TRBV6-1 | - | TGTGCCAGCAGTGAGGGCTTTAGGGGAAACACCATATATTTT | CASSEGFRGNTIYF
- | TRBJ1-1 | TRBV5-1 | few | TGCGCCAGCAGCATTGGGACCCCGAACACTGAAGCTTTCTTT | CASSIGTPNTEAFF
- | TRBJ2-1 | TRBV19 | medium-sized | TGTGCCAGTACACAGGGATATTACAATGAGCAGTTCTTC | CASTQGYYNEQFF
TRBD1 | TRBJ2-6 | TRBV11-1 | - | TGTGCCAGCAGCTCCCGGGACAGGGGCTCTGGGGCCAACGTCCTGACTTTC | CASSSRDRGSGANVLTF
TRBD2 | TRBJ2-5 | TRBV4-2 | - | TGTGCCAGCAGCCAAGGGACTAGCGGGGGCCAGCCCGGTGGGGAAGAGACCCAGTACTTC | CASSQGTSGGQPGGEETQYF
TRBD2 | TRBJ2-3 | TRBV12-5 | - | TGTGCTAGTGGTCCCAGGACTAGCCCAGATACGCAGTATTTT | CASGPRTSPDTQYF
- | TRBJ1-2 | TRBV2 | - | TGTGCCAGCAGTGAAAACCCCCATGGCTACACCTTC | CASSENPHGYTF
- | TRBJ1-5 | TRBV2 | - | TGTGCCAGTCGTTTAAGCGGGTATAGCAATCAGCCCCAGCATTTT | CASRLSGYSNQPQHF
TRBD1 | TRBJ2-1 | TRBV30 | - | TGTGCCTGGAGGACAAATCCGGGACAGGGGGCTTACAATGAGCAGTTCTTC | CAWRTNPGQGAYNEQFF
- | TRBJ2-7 | TRBV6-5 | - | TGTGCCAGCAGTTACTCGGCAGGGAGCTCCTACGAGCAGTACTTC | CASSYSAGSSYEQYF
- | TRBJ2-7 | TRBV7-2 | - | TGTGCCAGCAGCTTAGGGGGGACTTGGAGTTACGAGCAGTACTTC | CASSLGGTWSYEQYF
- | TRBJ1-6 | TRBV7-8 | - | TGTGCCAGCAGCCACGACCGACTACTCTATAATTCACCCCTCCACTTT | CASSHDRLLYNSPLHF
- | TRBJ1-5 | TRBV7-9 | few | TGTGCCAGTTCCGCTGACGCTAGCAATCAGCCCCAGCATTTT | CASSADASNQPQHF
TRBD1 | TRBJ1-3 | TRBV29-1 | - | TGCAGCGCTAAGGGACAGGGCTACGGAAACACCATATATTTT | CSAKGQGYGNTIYF
- | TRBJ1-2 | TRBV5-1 | - | TGCGCCAGCAGCTTGGAAGGCGACTCTGGTAACTATGGCTACACCTTC | CASSLEGDSGNYGYTF
- | TRBJ2-7 | TRBV7-2 | few | TGTGCCAGCAGTTCCTCCGGGAGCTCCTACGAGCAGTACTTC | CASSSSGSSYEQYF
- | TRBJ2-7 | TRBV7-9 | - | TGTGCCAGCAGCTTATTAGGGGGGGGCGGCTACGAGCAGTACTTC | CASSLLGGGGYEQYF
- | TRBJ1-2 | TRBV19 | - | TGTGCCAGTAGTAAGTTGGGAGGTTTAGCTGGCTACACCTTC | CASSKLGGLAGYTF
- | TRBJ1-5 | TRBV15 | - | TGTGCCACCAGCAGAGATACCGCGACCCACCGCCTCCAGCCCCAGCATTTT | CATSRDTATHRLQPQHF
TRBD1 | TRBJ2-7 | TRBV6-5 | - | TGTGCCAGCAGGGGGACAGGACCCTACGAGCAGTACTTC | CASRGTGPYEQYF
TRBD1 | TRBJ2-1 | TRBV5-1 | - | TGCGCCAGCAGACACACACCGGGACAGGGTTCTCGATCCTACAATGAGCAGTTCTTC | CASRHTPGQGSRSYNEQFF
- | TRBJ1-1 | TRBV7-9 | few | TGTGCCAGCAGTCTCGACTTAAACACTGAAGCTTTCTTT | CASSLDLNTEAFF
- | TRBJ1-6 | TRBV28 | few | TGTGCCAGCACCCTAGGACACGCCGGGTCACCCCTCCACTTT | CASTLGHAGSPLHF
- | TRBJ2-2 | TRBV9 | - | TGTGCCAGCAGCCCCTCCGGGACTCTTAGCGGGGAGCTGTTTTTT | CASSPSGTLSGELFF
TRBD2 | TRBJ2-5 | TRBV19 | - | TGTGCCAGTAGTATAGGGGGACTACAAGAGACCCAGTACTTC | CASSIGGLQETQYF
- | TRBJ1-4 | TRBV30 | - | TGTGCCTGGAGTTGGACACTCTCTGGGGAAAAACTGTTTTTT | CAWSWTLSGEKLFF
- | TRBJ1-1 | TRBV6-1 | few | TGTGCCAGCAGTGAATGGGGGAACACTGAAGCTTTCTTT | CASSEWGNTEAFF
- | TRBJ2-2 | TRBV7-9 | few | TGTGCCAGCAGCTTCAGGGGGGCCGGGGAGCTGTTTTTT | CASSFRGAGELFF
- | TRBJ1-5 | TRBV15 | once | TGTGCCACCAGCAGAGGCCGGGGGCGGAACAATCAGCCCCAGCATTTT | CATSRGRGRNNQPQHF
- | TRBJ1-3 | TRBV30 | - | TGTGCCTGGAGTGGAGGGGTTGGAAACACCATATATTTT | CAWSGGVGNTIYF